The text below deals with one T cell receptor beta chain. The CDR3 has 12 residues. CDR1 is SGHNT and CDR2 is YYREEE in the germline V gene (reference sequence). With UMIs, 5'RACE template switching was used to make TCR beta cDNA. TCRdb reprocessed the 5' RACE reads and reports one entry per CDR3 protein, with no DNA. The sample totals roughly 120,000 distinct CDR3 sequences. These data come from a study of T cells expressing NK-cell markers. Study details: HCMV seropositivity characterized most of the eight sequenced donors, and seronegativity one.

This TCR was sampled from a woman aged 18 to 75 in good health. V gene TRBV5-4 combines with J gene TRBJ1-5; the D gene TCRdb calls, TRBD1, cannot be checked with no DNA. Material: blood T cells: a sorted CD56 or NKG2C T cell subset, CD4+ or CD8+ T cells, or bulk PBMC T cells (not recorded which). CDR3 loop: CASSVQGQPQHF.